This paragraph reports one TCR beta chain. The CDR3 loop spans 15 amino acids. Deletions cut 4 bases from V and 3 bases from J, with 16 bases between. Germline-derived CDR1 and CDR2 are SGDLS and YYNGEE. Only in-frame clones appear in the TCRdb table, and some are missing; sequencing was by immunoSEQ multiplex PCR. The sample holds approximately 19,000 clones, around 87% seen once. This record comes from a study of chemoradiotherapy in HPV16-positive cancers. This rearrangement joins TRBV9 to TRBJ1-2, with TRBD1 as a possible D gene (5 bases). Sequences were derived from blood, sampled from a patient who underwent chemoradiotherapy. The clonotype originates from a human donor with HPV-associated anogenital cancer. DNA for the CDR3: TGTGCCAGCAGCCCCCGGGGCACCGGGGACTATGGCTACACCTTC. It translates to CASSPRGTGDYGYTF. Complete variable domain (other parts from reference TRBV9 and TRBJ1-2): DSGVTQTPKHLITATGQRVTLRCSPRSGDLSVYWYQQSLDQGLQFLIQYYNGEERAKGNILERFSAQQFPDLHSELNLSSLELGDSALYFCASSPRGTGDYGYTFGSGTRLTVV.